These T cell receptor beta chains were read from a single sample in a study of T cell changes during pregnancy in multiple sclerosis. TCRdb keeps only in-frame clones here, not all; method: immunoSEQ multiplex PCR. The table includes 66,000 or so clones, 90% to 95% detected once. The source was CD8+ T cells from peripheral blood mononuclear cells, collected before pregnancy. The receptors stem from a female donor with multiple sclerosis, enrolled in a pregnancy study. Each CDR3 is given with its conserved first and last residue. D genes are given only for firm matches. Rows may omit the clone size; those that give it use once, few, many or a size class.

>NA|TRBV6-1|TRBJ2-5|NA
CASSAHRITLQETQYF
TGTGCCAGCAGTGCACACAGAATTACCCTCCAAGAGACCCAGTACTTC
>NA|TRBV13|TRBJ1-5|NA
CASSLAGADQPQHF
TGTGCCAGCAGCTTAGCGGGAGCGGATCAGCCCCAGCATTTT
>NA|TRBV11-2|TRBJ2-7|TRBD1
CASIDRDRVHEQYF
TGTGCCAGCATCGACCGGGACAGGGTCCACGAGCAGTACTTC
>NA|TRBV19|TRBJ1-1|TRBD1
CASSSLDRVNAVRSEAFF
TGTGCCAGTAGCTCTTTGGACAGGGTTAATGCAGTGAGGTCTGAAGCTTTCTTT
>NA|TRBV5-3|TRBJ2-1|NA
CARSLGATSSYNEQFF
TGTGCCAGAAGCTTGGGGGCGACGAGCTCCTACAATGAGCAGTTCTTC
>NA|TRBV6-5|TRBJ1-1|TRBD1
CASILTGGTEAFF
TGTGCCAGCATTCTCACAGGGGGCACTGAAGCTTTCTTT
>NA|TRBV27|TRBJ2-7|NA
CASSLGILARTYEQYF
TGTGCCAGCAGTTTGGGCATTCTAGCGCGCACCTACGAGCAGTACTTC
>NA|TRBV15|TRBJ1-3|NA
CATSRDSGGETGNTIYF
TGTGCCACCAGCAGAGATTCGGGGGGCGAAACTGGAAACACCATATATTTT
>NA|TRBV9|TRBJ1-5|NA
CASSVAENQPQHF
TGTGCCAGCAGCGTAGCTGAGAATCAGCCCCAGCATTTT
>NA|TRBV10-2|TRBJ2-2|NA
CASSEPYKQGPPGHKTGELFF
TGCGCCAGCAGTGAGCCGTACAAACAAGGGCCCCCGGGACACAAGACCGGGGAGCTGTTTTTT
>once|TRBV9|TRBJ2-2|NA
CASSTPGLPVRAGELFF
TGTGCCAGCAGCACACCGGGACTCCCGGTGAGAGCCGGGGAGCTGTTTTTT
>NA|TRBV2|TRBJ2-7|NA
CASSEDELYEQYF
TGTGCCAGCAGCGAGGATGAGCTTTACGAGCAGTACTTC
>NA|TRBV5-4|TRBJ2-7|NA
CASSMGPTGYEQYF
TGTGCCAGCAGCATGGGGCCAACGGGCTACGAGCAGTACTTC
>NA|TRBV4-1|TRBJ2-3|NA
CASSHIGGADTQYF
TGCGCCAGCAGCCATATAGGCGGGGCAGATACGCAGTATTTT
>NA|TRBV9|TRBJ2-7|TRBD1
CASSVRDRIFYEQYF
TGTGCCAGCAGCGTACGGGACAGGATATTTTACGAGCAGTACTTC
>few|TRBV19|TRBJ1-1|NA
CASSLTGWNTEAFF
TGTGCCAGTAGCTTGACAGGTTGGAACACTGAAGCTTTCTTT
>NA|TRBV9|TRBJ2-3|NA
CASSVEGGPTDTQYF
TGTGCCAGCAGCGTTGAGGGGGGGCCAACAGATACGCAGTATTTT
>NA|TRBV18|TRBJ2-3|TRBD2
CASSLPSGGTDTQYF
TGTGCCAGCTCACTCCCTAGCGGGGGTACAGATACGCAGTATTTT
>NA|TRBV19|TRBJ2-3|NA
CASSIWNGGPTDTQYF
TGTGCCAGTAGTATCTGGAACGGGGGTCCTACAGATACGCAGTATTTT
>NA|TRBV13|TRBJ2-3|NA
CASSLVGADTQYF
TGTGCCAGCAGCTTAGTCGGGGCAGATACGCAGTATTTT
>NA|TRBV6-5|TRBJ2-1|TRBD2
CASGLAGIYNEQFF
TGTGCCAGCGGACTAGCGGGGATATACAATGAGCAGTTCTTC
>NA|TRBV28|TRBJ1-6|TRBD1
CASSLATGYGSPLHF
TGTGCCAGCAGTTTAGCGACAGGGTATGGTTCACCCCTCCACTTT
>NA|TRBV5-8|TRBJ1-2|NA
CASSLGQSYGYTF
TGTGCCAGCAGCTTGGGGCAGTCCTATGGCTACACCTTC
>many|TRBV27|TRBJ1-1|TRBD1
CASSSFGDSLEAFF
TGTGCCAGCAGTTCATTTGGGGACAGTCTTGAAGCTTTCTTT
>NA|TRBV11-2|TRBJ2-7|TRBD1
CASSLGTGLYEQYF
TGTGCCAGCAGCTTAGGGACAGGGCTCTACGAGCAGTACTTC
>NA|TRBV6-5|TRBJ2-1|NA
CASSSGTEQFF
TGTGCCAGCAGTTCCGGGACAGAGCAGTTCTTC
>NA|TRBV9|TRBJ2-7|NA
CASSVGSGSEQYF
TGTGCCAGCAGCGTCGGCTCGGGGAGCGAGCAGTACTTC
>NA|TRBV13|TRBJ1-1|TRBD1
CASSSLRDRGASAAFF
TGTGCCAGCAGCTCACTCCGGGACAGGGGAGCCTCGGCAGCTTTCTTT
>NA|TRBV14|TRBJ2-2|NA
CASSTIIPTGELFF
TGTGCCAGCTCGACAATAATCCCCACCGGGGAGCTGTTTTTT
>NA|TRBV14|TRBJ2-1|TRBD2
CASSQVQRGKQFF
TGTGCCAGCAGCCAAGTTCAGCGGGGGAAGCAGTTCTTC
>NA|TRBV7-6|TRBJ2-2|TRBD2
CASSLELAGGPITGELFF
TGTGCCAGCAGCTTAGAACTAGCGGGGGGGCCTATCACCGGGGAGCTGTTTTTT
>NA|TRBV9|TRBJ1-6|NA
CASSVGRDSSTSPLHF
TGTGCCAGCAGCGTAGGTAGGGACTCTAGTACTTCACCCCTCCACTTT
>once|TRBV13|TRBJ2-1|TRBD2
CASSAIGSGGTFF
TGTGCCAGCAGCGCTATCGGTAGCGGGGGGACGTTCTTC
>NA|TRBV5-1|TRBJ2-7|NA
CASMGQSPYEQYF
TGCGCCAGCATGGGGCAGTCCCCCTACGAGCAGTACTTC
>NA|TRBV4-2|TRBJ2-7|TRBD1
CASSQLWVGQGTYEQYF
TGTGCCAGCAGCCAACTGTGGGTTGGACAGGGAACCTACGAGCAGTACTTC
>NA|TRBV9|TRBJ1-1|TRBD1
CASSYGTGGTEAFF
TGTGCCAGCAGCTATGGGACAGGGGGTACTGAAGCTTTCTTT
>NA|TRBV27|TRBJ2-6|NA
CASSSIGSGANVLTF
TGTGCCAGCAGTTCTATTGGCTCTGGGGCCAACGTCCTGACTTTC
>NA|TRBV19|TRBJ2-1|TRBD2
CASSIGSGGSYNEQFF
TGTGCCAGTAGTATAGGATCCGGGGGGTCCTACAATGAGCAGTTCTTC
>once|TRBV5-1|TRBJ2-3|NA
CATGAEPLSSDTQYF
TGCGCCACCGGAGCGGAGCCTCTTTCGTCGGATACGCAGTATTTT
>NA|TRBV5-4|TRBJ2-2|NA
CASSFLQSGSGELFF
TGTGCCAGCAGCTTCTTACAGTCGGGGTCCGGGGAGCTGTTTTTT
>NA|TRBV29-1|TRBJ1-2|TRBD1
CSVGTGEGYTF
TGCAGCGTGGGGACAGGGGAAGGCTACACCTTC
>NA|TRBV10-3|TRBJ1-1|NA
CATIWAGEAFF
TGTGCCACCATCTGGGCAGGTGAAGCTTTCTTT
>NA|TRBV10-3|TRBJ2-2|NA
CAILETNTGELFF
TGTGCCATCTTAGAAACGAACACCGGGGAGCTGTTTTTT
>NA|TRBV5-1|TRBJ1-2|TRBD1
CASSEDRGLSYGYTF
TGCGCCAGCAGCGAGGACAGGGGGCTAAGTTATGGCTACACCTTC
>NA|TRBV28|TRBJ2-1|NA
CASSLSGLLINEQFF
TGTGCCAGCAGTTTGTCGGGACTCCTGATCAATGAGCAGTTCTTC
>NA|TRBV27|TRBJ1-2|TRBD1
CASSSTGGSDYGYTF
TGTGCCAGCAGTTCCACAGGGGGGTCAGACTATGGCTACACCTTC
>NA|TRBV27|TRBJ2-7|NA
CASTDGGLKQYF
TGTGCCAGCACGGACGGGGGATTAAAGCAGTACTTC